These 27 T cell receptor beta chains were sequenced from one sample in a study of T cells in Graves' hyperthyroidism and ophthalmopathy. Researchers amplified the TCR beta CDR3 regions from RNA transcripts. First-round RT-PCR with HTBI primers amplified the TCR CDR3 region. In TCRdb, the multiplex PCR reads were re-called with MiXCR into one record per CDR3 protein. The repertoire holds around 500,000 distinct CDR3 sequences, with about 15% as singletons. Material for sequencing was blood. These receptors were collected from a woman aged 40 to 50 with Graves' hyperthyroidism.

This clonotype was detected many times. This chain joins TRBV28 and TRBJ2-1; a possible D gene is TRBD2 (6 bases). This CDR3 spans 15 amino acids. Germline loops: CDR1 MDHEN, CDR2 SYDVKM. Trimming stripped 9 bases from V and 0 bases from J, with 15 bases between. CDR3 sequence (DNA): TGTGCCAGTGGCATCTGGGGGGACTCCTACAATGAGCAGTTCTTC. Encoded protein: CASGIWGDSYNEQFF.

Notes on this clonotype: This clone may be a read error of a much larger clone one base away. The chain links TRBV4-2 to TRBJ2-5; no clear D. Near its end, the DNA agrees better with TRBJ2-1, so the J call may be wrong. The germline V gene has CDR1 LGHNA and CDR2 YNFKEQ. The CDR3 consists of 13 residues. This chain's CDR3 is CASSIGRQETQFF. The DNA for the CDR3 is TGTGCCAGCAGCATCGGACGCCAAGAGACCCAGTTCTTC.

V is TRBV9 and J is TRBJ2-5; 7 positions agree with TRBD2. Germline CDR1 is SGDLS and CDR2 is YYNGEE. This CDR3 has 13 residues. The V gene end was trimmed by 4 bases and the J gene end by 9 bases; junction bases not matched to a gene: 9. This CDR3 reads CASSIRGEEAQYF. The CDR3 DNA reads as TGTGCCAGCAGCATCCGGGGGGAGGAGGCCCAGTACTTC.

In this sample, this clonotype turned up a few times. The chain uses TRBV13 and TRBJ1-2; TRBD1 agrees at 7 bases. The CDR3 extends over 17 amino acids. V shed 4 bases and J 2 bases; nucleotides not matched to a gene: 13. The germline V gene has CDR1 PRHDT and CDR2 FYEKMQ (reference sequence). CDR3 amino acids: CASSYRGQKLPNYGYTF. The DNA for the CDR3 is TGTGCCAGCAGCTACCGGGGACAGAAGCTACCGAACTATGGCTACACCTTC.

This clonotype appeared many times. In nucleotides, the CDR3 is TGTGCCAGCAGCTTGGCCCCGGGACAGGGGATAGAAAAACTGTTTTTT. The encoded protein is CASSLAPGQGIEKLFF. The rearrangement joins TRBV11-2 to TRBJ1-4, with 10 bases identical to TRBD1. This CDR3 comprises 16 residues. Germline CDR1 SGHAT, CDR2 FQNNGV. With 3 bases clipped from V and 8 bases from J, the junction kept 9 bases outside the gene matches.

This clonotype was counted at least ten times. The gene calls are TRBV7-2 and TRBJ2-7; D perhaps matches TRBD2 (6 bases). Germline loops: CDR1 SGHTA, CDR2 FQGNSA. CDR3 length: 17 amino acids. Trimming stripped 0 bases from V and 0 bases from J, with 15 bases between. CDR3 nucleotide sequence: TGTGCCAGCAGCTTAGCGAGGCAGCGGGTGGGCTCCTACGAGCAGTACTTC. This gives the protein CASSLARQRVGSYEQYF.

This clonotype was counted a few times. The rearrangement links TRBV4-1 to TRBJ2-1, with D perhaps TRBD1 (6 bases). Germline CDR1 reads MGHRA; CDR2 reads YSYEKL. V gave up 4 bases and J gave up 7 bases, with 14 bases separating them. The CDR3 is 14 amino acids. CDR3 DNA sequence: TGCGCCAGCAGCCTTGGGGGCGATACGAATGAGCAGTTCTTC. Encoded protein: CASSLGGDTNEQFF.

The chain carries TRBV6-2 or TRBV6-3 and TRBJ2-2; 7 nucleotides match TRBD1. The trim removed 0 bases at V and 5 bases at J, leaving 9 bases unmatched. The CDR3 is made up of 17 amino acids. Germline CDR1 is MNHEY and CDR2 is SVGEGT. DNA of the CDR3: TGTGCCAGCAGTTACTCGACCGAGACAGGGATGACCGGGGAGCTGTTTTTT. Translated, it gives CASSYSTETGMTGELFF.

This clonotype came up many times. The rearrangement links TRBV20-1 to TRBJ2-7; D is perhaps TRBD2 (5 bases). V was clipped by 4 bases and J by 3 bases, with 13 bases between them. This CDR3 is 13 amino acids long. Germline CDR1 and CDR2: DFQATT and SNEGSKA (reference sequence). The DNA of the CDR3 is TGCAGTGCTATAGTCCTAGGAGGCTACGAGCAGTACTTC. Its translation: CSAIVLGGYEQYF.

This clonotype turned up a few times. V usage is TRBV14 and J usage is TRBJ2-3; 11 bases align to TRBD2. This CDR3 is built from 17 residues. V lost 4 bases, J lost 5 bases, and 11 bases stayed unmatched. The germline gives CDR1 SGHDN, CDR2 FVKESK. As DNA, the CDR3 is TGTGCCAGCAGCCTACTTAGCGGGAGGGCCGTGGGAGATACGCAGTATTTT. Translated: CASSLLSGRAVGDTQYF. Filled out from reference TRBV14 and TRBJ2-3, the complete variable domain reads EAGVTQFPSHSVIEKGQTVTLRCDPISGHDNLYWYRRVMGKEIKFLLHFVKESKQDESGMPNNRFLAERTGGTYSTLKVQPAELEDSGVYFCASSLLSGRAVGDTQYFGPGTRLTVL.

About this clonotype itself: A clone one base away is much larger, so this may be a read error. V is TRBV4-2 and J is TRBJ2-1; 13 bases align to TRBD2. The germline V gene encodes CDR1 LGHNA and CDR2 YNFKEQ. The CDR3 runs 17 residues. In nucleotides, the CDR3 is TGTGCCAGCAGCCAAGCGCCCGGGACTAGCGGGAACAATGAGCGGTTCTTC. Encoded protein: CASSQAPGTSGNNERFF.

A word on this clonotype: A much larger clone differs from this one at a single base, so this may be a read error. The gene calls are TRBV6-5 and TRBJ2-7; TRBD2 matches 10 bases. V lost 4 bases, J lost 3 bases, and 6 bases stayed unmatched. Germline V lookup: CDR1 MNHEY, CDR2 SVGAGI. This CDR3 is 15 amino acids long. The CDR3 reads CASSSGTSEDYEQYF. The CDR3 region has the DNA TGTGCCAGCAGTTCCGGGACTAGCGAGGACTACGAGCAGTACTTC.

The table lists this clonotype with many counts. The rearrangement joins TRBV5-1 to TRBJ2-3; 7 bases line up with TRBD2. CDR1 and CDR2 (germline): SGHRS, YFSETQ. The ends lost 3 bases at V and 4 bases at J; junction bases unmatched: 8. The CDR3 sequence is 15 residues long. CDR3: CASSSGLYGPDTQYF. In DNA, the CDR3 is TGCGCCAGCAGCTCGGGACTATACGGCCCAGATACGCAGTATTTT.

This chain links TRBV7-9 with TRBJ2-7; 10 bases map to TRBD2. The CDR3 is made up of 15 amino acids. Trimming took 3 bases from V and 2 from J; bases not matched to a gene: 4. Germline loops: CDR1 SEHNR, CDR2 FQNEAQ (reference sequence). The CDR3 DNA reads TGTGCCAGCAGCTTGGCTAGCGGGAGCCCCTACGAGCAGTACTTC. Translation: CASSLASGSPYEQYF.

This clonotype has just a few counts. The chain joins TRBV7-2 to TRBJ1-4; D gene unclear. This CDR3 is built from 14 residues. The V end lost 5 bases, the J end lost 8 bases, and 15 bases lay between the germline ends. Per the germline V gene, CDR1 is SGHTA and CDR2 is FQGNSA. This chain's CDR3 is CASSRDRFKEKLFF. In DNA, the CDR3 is TGTGCCAGCAGCCGCGACCGTTTTAAGGAAAAACTGTTTTTT. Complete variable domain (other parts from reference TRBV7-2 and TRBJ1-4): GAGVSQSPSNKVTEKGKDVELRCDPISGHTALYWYRQSLGQGLEFLIYFQGNSAPDKSGLPSDRFSAERTGGSVSTLTIQRTQQEDSAVYLCASSRDRFKEKLFFGSGTQLSVL.

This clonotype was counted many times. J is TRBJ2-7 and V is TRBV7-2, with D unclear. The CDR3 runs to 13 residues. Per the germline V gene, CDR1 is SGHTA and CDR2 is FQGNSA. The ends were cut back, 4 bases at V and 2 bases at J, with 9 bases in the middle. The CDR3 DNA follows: TGTGCCAGCAGCTCCCCCGCTACCTACGAGCAGTACTTC. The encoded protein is CASSSPATYEQYF.

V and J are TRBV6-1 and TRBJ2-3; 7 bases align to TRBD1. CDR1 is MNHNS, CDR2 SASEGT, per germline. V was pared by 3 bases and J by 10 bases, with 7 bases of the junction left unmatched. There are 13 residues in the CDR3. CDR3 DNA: TGTGCCAGCAGTGAGACCAGGGGGTTGGCGCAGTATTTT. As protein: CASSETRGLAQYF.

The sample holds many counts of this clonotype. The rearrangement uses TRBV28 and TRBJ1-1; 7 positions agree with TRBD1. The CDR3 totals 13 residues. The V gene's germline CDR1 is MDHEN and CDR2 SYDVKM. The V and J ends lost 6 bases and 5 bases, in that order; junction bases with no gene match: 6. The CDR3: CASSETGRTEAFF. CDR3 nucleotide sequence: TGTGCCAGCAGCGAGACAGGGAGGACTGAAGCTTTCTTT.

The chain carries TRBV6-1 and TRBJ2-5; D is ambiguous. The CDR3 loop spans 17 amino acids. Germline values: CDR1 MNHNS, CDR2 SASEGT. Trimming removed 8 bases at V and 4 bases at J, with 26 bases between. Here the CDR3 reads CASSRVGLQEVGETQYF. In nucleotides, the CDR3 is TGTGCCAGCTCCCGGGTCGGCCTGCAGGAAGTAGGAGAGACCCAGTACTTC.

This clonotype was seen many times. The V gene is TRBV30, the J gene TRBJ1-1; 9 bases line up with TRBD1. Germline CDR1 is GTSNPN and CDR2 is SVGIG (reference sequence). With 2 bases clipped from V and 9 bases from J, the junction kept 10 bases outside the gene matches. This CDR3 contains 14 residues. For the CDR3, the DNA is TGTGCCTGGAGTTTTCAGGACAGGGGTCTTAAAGCTTTCTTT. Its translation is CAWSFQDRGLKAFF.

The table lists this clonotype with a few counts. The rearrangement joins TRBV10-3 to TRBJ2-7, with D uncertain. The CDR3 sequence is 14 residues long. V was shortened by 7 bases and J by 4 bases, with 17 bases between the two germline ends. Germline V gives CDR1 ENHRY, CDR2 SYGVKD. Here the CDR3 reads CAIKPGPPSYEQYF. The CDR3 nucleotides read TGTGCCATCAAACCCGGGCCCCCGTCATACGAGCAGTACTTC.

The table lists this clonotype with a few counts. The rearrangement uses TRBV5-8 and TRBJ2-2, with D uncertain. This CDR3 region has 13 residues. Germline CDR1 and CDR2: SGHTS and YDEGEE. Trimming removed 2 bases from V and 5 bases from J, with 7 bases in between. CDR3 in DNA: TGTGCCAGCAGCTTTCCCCTAACCGGGGAGCTGTTTTTT. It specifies CASSFPLTGELFF.

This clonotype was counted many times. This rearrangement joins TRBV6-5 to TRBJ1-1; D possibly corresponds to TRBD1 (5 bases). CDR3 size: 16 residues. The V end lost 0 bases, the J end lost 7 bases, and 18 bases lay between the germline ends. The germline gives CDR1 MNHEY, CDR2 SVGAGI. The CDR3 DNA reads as TGTGCCAGCAGTTACTCGAAAGGTGACGGGGGGTTTGAAGCTTTCTTT. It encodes CASSYSKGDGGFEAFF.

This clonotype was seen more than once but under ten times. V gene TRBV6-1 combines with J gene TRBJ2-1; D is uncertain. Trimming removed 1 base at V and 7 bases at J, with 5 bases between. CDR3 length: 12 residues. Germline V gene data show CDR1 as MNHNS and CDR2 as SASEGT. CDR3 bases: TGTGCCAGCAGTGAAGGAAGTAATGAGCAGTTCTTC. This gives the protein CASSEGSNEQFF.

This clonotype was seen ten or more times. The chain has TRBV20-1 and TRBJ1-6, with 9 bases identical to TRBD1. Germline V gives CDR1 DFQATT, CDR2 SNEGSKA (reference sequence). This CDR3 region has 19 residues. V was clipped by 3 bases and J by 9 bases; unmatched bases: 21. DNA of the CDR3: TGCAGTGCTAGGCCCCCGACGGACAGGGGCACCCGGTTTGGTTCACCCCTCCACTTT. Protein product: CSARPPTDRGTRFGSPLHF.

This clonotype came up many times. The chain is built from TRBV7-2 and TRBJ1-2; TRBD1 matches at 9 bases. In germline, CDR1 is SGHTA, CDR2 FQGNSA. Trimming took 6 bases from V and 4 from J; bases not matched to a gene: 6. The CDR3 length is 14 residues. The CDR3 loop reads CASSPRDRAYGYTF. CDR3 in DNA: TGTGCCAGCAGTCCGCGGGACAGGGCCTATGGCTACACCTTC.

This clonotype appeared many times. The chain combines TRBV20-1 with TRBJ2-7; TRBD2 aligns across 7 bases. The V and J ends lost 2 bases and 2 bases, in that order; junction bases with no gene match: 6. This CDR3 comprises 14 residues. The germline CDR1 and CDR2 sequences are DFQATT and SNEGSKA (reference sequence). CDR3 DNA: TGCAGTGCTAGATGGAGCGGGAAAGCCTACGAGCAGTACTTC. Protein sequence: CSARWSGKAYEQYF.